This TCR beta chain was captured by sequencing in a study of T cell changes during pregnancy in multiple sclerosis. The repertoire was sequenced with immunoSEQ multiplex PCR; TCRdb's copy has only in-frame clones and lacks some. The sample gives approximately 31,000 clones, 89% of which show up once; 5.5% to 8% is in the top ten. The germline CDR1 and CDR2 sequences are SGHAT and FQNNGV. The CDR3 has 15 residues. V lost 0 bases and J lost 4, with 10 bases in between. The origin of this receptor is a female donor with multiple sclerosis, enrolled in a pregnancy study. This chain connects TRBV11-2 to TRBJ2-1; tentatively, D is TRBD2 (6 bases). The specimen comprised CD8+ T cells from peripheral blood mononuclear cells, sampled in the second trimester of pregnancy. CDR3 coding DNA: TGTGCCAGCAGCTTAGAGGGGGGACTTTACAATGAGCAGTTCTTC. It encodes CASSLEGGLYNEQFF.